The present T cell receptor beta chain was sequenced within a study of shared clonotypes between healthy human individuals. Study-level findings and limits: The four-donor shared clonotypes exceeded non-shared clonotypes in generation probability, with non-shared ones scoring lower. In several donors, around 5% of naive CD4 clonotypes appeared in common. In the sorted subsets, rarefaction showed sequencing was incomplete despite large depth.

As for this clone: The antigen is undetermined.

Data came from immunoSEQ multiplex PCR; TCRdb stores just in-frame clones and leaves some out. The sample holds fewer than 3 million clones, around 90% seen once. Germline V lookup: CDR1 MGHRA, CDR2 YSYEKL. Unmatched junction bases numbered 12, after V lost 1 base and J lost 4 bases. CDR3 length: 17 amino acids. This sequence was found in a man aged 18 to 29 in good health. Some clones in this sample may be carry-over from other donors' samples. The chain couples TRBV4-1 to TRBJ1-2, with 7 bases lining up with TRBD1. Sequences were obtained from naive CD4+ T cells from PBMCs. Documented subset: CD45RA+ positively selected. Written as DNA, the CDR3 is TGCGCCAGCAGCCAAGCTAAGGACAGGTGGAAAAGCTATGGCTACACCTTC. Encoded protein: CASSQAKDRWKSYGYTF.